Following are 22 T cell receptor beta chains from one sample sequenced in a study of cytomegalovirus exposure and HLA in healthy donors. Vbeta (60) and Jbeta (13) primers were used in the PCR. Only in-frame clones appear in the TCRdb table, and some are missing; sequencing was by immunoSEQ multiplex PCR. The sample holds under 200,000 clones, 65% to 90% seen once. Input material: PBMCs. The receptors shown here come from a man aged 45-60 years in good health and CMV-seropositive.

V and J are TRBV7-6 and TRBJ2-7, with TRBD2 as a possible D gene (5 bases). The germline gives CDR1 SGHVS, CDR2 FNYEAQ. This CDR3 contains 15 residues. With 1 base removed from V and 0 bases from J, the gap between germline ends came to 10 bases. The chain's CDR3 is CASSLGPRDSYEQYV. The CDR3 DNA is TGTGCCAGCAGCTTAGGGCCACGGGACTCCTACGAGCAGTACGTC.

This CDR3 reads CASSVWDRGIYGYTF. CDR3 DNA sequence: TGTGCCAGCAGCGTATGGGACAGGGGGATCTATGGCTACACCTTC. V is TRBV9 and J is TRBJ1-2; TRBD1 agrees at 11 bases. CDR3 length: 15 amino acids. With V trimmed by 1 base and J by 4 bases, 3 bases remained unmatched. Looked up from germline, CDR1 is SGDLS and CDR2 is YYNGEE.

The chain links TRBV19 to TRBJ1-5, with TRBD1 identical over 11 bases. V was pared by 6 bases and J by 8 bases, with 9 bases of the junction left unmatched. The CDR3 is 15 amino acids. CDR1 is LNHDA, CDR2 SQIVND, per germline (reference sequence). CDR3 in amino acids: CASRSGQGAREPQHF. DNA of the CDR3: TGTGCCAGTAGATCCGGACAGGGGGCAAGAGAGCCCCAGCATTTT.

V gene TRBV9 combines with J gene TRBJ2-1; D is perhaps TRBD2 (6 bases). The CDR3 has 16 residues. The V gene's germline CDR1 is SGDLS and CDR2 YYNGEE. V dropped 4 bases and J dropped 0 bases, with 14 bases sitting between them. Here the CDR3 reads CASSPGGRFSYNEQFF. CDR3 DNA sequence: TGTGCCAGCAGCCCAGGTGGGAGGTTCTCCTACAATGAGCAGTTCTTC.

V usage is TRBV30 and J usage is TRBJ2-2, with TRBD1 identical over 7 bases. V was pared by 4 bases and J by 1 base, with 3 bases of the junction left unmatched. Germline CDR1 and CDR2: GTSNPN and SVGIG (reference sequence). The CDR3 extends over 14 amino acids. The CDR3 here is CAWKDRKNTGELFF. Written as DNA, the CDR3 is TGTGCCTGGAAGGACAGGAAGAACACCGGGGAGCTGTTTTTT.

The chain combines TRBV19 with TRBJ2-3, with 7 positions matching TRBD2. V lost 5 bases to trimming and J lost 5 bases; unmatched junction nucleotides: 10. This CDR3 has 15 residues. Per the germline V gene, CDR1 is LNHDA and CDR2 is SQIVND (reference sequence). The CDR3 sequence is CASSGGLEVRDTQYF. The CDR3 DNA sequence: TGTGCCAGTAGTGGAGGACTAGAGGTGAGAGATACGCAGTATTTT.

The V gene is TRBV28, the J gene TRBJ1-2; no firm D call. Looked up from germline, CDR1 is MDHEN and CDR2 is SYDVKM. The CDR3 loop spans 12 amino acids. With 8 bases removed from V and 5 bases from J, the gap between germline ends came to 12 bases. CDR3 nucleotides: TGTGCCAGCTCTTGGGAGCTTTATGGCTACACCTTC. It translates to CASSWELYGYTF.

This rearrangement joins TRBV15 to TRBJ2-5; tentative D call: TRBD1 (5 bases). Gene TRBJ2-7 matches the end of the DNA better, so the J call may be wrong. In germline, CDR1 is LNHNV, CDR2 YYDKDF (reference sequence). The CDR3 totals 14 residues. DNA for the CDR3: TGTGCCACCAGCAGAGATAGAAGGGGCGCCGAGCAGTACTTC. It codes for CATSRDRRGAEQYF.

V gene TRBV19 combines with J gene TRBJ2-2; 7 bases line up with TRBD1. Germline V gene lookup returns CDR1 LNHDA and CDR2 SQIVND (reference sequence). With 4 bases clipped from V and 5 bases from J, the junction kept 1 base outside the gene matches. The CDR3 is made up of 13 amino acids. The DNA of the CDR3 is TGTGCCAGTAGTACGACAGGGACCGGGGAGCTGTTTTTT. Its protein product is CASSTTGTGELFF.

CDR3 nucleotide sequence: TGCGCCAGCAGCCAAGAAAAGGGGATCAATGAAAAACTGTTTTTT. Protein sequence: CASSQEKGINEKLFF. This chain uses TRBV4-1 with TRBJ1-4, with D perhaps TRBD1 (5 bases). V lost 0 bases, J lost 5 bases, and 10 bases lay in between. Germline-derived CDR1 and CDR2 are MGHRA and YSYEKL. The CDR3 runs 15 residues.

The rearrangement links TRBV7-9 to TRBJ2-1; 11 nucleotides agree with TRBD2. Germline V gene lookup returns CDR1 SEHNR and CDR2 FQNEAQ (reference sequence). V was clipped by 1 base and J by 4 bases; unmatched bases: 3. The CDR3 loop spans 16 amino acids. The CDR3 protein is CASSLVTSGTYNEQFF. The CDR3 DNA reads TGTGCCAGCAGCTTAGTGACTAGCGGGACTTACAATGAGCAGTTCTTC.

V and J are TRBV5-6 and TRBJ2-3; D might be TRBD2 (6 bases). The CDR3 contains 14 residues. V lost 5 bases and J 5 bases, leaving 15 bases between the germline ends. In germline, CDR1 is SGHDT, CDR2 YYEEEE. Here the CDR3 reads CASRQDLRGDTQYF. The DNA for the CDR3 is TGTGCCAGCAGGCAGGACTTGCGGGGAGATACGCAGTATTTT.

The sample holds one count of this clone. The chain joins TRBV19 to TRBJ2-6; 8 nucleotides match TRBD1. Losses at the gene ends were 11 bases for V and 0 bases for J; bases not matched to a gene: 6. From germline, CDR1 is LNHDA and CDR2 SQIVND (reference sequence). The CDR3 runs 15 residues. The CDR3 DNA reads as TGTGCCTCGGGACAGGTCGACTCTGGGGCCAACGTCCTGACTTTC. Encoded protein: CASGQVDSGANVLTF.

The genes are TRBV10-3 and TRBJ2-3; D is undetermined. The CDR3 runs to 16 residues. Trimming stripped 2 bases from V and 0 bases from J, with 12 bases between. CDR1 ENHRY and CDR2 SYGVKD come from the germline V gene. CDR3 in amino acids: CAISEGPGASTDTQYF. CDR3 DNA: TGTGCCATCAGTGAGGGTCCCGGAGCTAGCACAGATACGCAGTATTTT.

This clone was detected only once. The chain joins TRBV2 to TRBJ2-1; D unclear. Per germline, CDR1 SNHLY and CDR2 FYNNEI. V was clipped by 9 bases and J by 10 bases, with 10 bases between them. CDR3 length equals 10 residues. This CDR3 reads CASASWEQFF. DNA of the CDR3: TGTGCCAGTGCTAGTTGGGAGCAGTTCTTC.

Comments on this clone: Other DNA sequences from this sample encode an identical CDR3 as well. The chain employs TRBV19 and TRBJ1-1; the D is unclear. Germline V gene sequence: CDR1 LNHDA, CDR2 SQIVND (reference sequence). The CDR3 length is 13 residues. With 6 bases removed from V and 5 bases from J, the gap between germline ends came to 13 bases. The CDR3 region is CASSPARRTEAFF. In DNA, the CDR3 is TGTGCCAGTAGCCCAGCTCGGCGGACTGAAGCTTTCTTT.

Only a few counts were recorded for this clone. The rearrangement joins TRBV27 to TRBJ2-3, with D unresolved. V lost 3 bases and J 2 bases, leaving 9 bases between the germline ends. CDR1 is MNHEY and CDR2 is SMNVEV in the germline V gene (reference sequence). This CDR3 is built from 14 residues. The CDR3 nucleotides read TGTGCCAGCAGTTTGCGGCAAACCACAGATACGCAGTATTTT. Amino acids: CASSLRQTTDTQYF.

This clone turned up a few times. V is TRBV11-3 and J is TRBJ2-3, with TRBD2 as a possible D gene (6 bases). V lost 1 base and J 5 bases, leaving 10 bases between the germline ends. The CDR3 runs 14 residues. Germline CDR1 reads SGHNT; CDR2 reads YENEEA. The CDR3 bases are TGTGCCAGCAGCTTAGCTGGGGGACTAGATACGCAGTATTTT. Its translation: CASSLAGGLDTQYF.

This clone came up once. The V and J genes are TRBV9 and TRBJ2-2; 7 positions agree with TRBD1. The CDR3 has 15 amino acids. V gave up 4 bases and J gave up 3 bases; unmatched junction bases: 6. Germline CDR1 SGDLS, CDR2 YYNGEE. Written as DNA, the CDR3 is TGTGCCAGCAGCATTAGGGGGCGCGACACCGGGGAGCTGTTTTTT. It translates to CASSIRGRDTGELFF.

The chain joins TRBV4-3 to TRBJ2-7, with 8 nucleotides matching TRBD1. The length of the CDR3 is 13 residues. Germline assignment: CDR1 LGHNA and CDR2 YSLEER. V gave up 3 bases and J gave up 4 bases; unmatched junction bases: 2. CDR3 sequence: CASSHTGGYEQYF. CDR3 in DNA: TGCGCCAGCAGCCATACAGGGGGATACGAGCAGTACTTC.

The chain carries TRBV7-9 and TRBJ1-5, with 10 bases that match TRBD1. V was clipped by 1 base and J by 2 bases; unmatched bases: 2. The CDR3 runs to 16 residues. Looked up from germline, CDR1 is SEHNR and CDR2 is FQNEAQ (reference sequence). As DNA, the CDR3 is TGTGCCAGCAGCTTAGATGGACAGGGGGGCAATCAGCCCCAGCATTTT. As protein: CASSLDGQGGNQPQHF.

V is TRBV7-8 and J is TRBJ1-4, with no clear D. The CDR3 is 15 residues long. Germline lookup yields CDR1 SGHVS and CDR2 FQNEAQ. Trimming took off 4 bases at V and 6 bases at J, with 15 bases between the two ends. The CDR3 is CASSSGILGDEKLFF. The CDR3 DNA reads as TGTGCCAGCAGCTCTGGGATTCTCGGGGATGAAAAACTGTTTTTT.